Shown below are 18 T cell receptor beta chains from a single sample sequenced in a study of T-cell reconstitution after alpha-beta-depleted transplantation in children. Library preparation (for TCRbeta) was performed with unique molecular identifiers. Each CDR3 protein gets one entry after TCRdb re-called the PCR reads with MiXCR. The sample lists 500,000 or so distinct CDR3 sequences, 30% to 35% occurring once. Sequencing used PBMCs from the stem cell graft donor, obtained from the stem cell graft. These receptors all come from a human donor who donated a stem cell graft to a child with aplastic anemia.

This clonotype was seen a few times. The rearrangement joins TRBV10-3 to TRBJ1-3; D is unresolved. The germline gives CDR1 ENHRY, CDR2 SYGVKD. The germline V and J ends were trimmed by 0 bases and 0 bases, with 15 bases remaining between them. This CDR3 has 18 residues. CDR3 nucleotides: TGTGCCATCAGTGAGTCCCCAGGAGGAGGTAGCTCTGGAAACACCATATATTTT. Amino acid sequence: CAISESPGGGSSGNTIYF.

V and J are TRBV20-1 and TRBJ1-2; 7 nucleotides match TRBD1. The germline gives CDR1 DFQATT, CDR2 SNEGSKA (reference sequence). This CDR3 spans 13 amino acids. The CDR3 spells CSPGDRNNYGYTF. CDR3 DNA sequence: TGCAGCCCCGGGGACAGAAACAACTATGGCTACACCTTC.

The chain joins TRBV25-1 to TRBJ2-7, with a tentative D call TRBD1 (5 bases). Germline V gives CDR1 MGHDK, CDR2 SYGVNS. There are 12 residues in the CDR3. V lost 6 bases, J lost 3 bases, and 9 bases lay in between. Here the CDR3 reads CASSEDIYEQYF. In DNA form, the CDR3 reads TGTGCCAGCAGCGAGGACATCTACGAGCAGTACTTC.

This chain links TRBV3-1 with TRBJ2-1; no definite D call. The CDR3 has 13 amino acids. Trimming stripped 3 bases from V and 8 bases from J, with 11 bases between. Germline CDR1 is LGHDT and CDR2 is YNNKEL (reference sequence). The CDR3 reads CASSHGRRDEQFF. CDR3 sequence (DNA): TGTGCCAGCAGCCACGGGCGAAGGGATGAGCAGTTCTTC.

The chain joins TRBV7-2 to TRBJ2-3; 7 positions match TRBD1. Germline CDR1 is SGHTA and CDR2 is FQGNSA. Germline trimming cut 3 bases from V and 2 bases from J; bases unmatched to any gene: 5. This CDR3 has 15 amino acids. Here the CDR3 DNA reads TGTGCCAGCAGCTTCCGGACAGGATCCACAGATACGCAGTATTTT. Its translation: CASSFRTGSTDTQYF.

The J gene is TRBJ2-3, the V gene TRBV7-2; D is perhaps TRBD1 (6 bases). Per germline, CDR1 SGHTA and CDR2 FQGNSA. The CDR3 is 15 amino acids. V shed 2 bases and J shed 3 bases, with 12 bases lying between them. The CDR3 loop is CASSLTGMRTDTQYF. In DNA form, the CDR3 reads TGTGCCAGCAGCTTAACAGGGATGAGGACAGATACGCAGTATTTT.

This clonotype was picked up a small number of times. The V gene is TRBV15, the J gene TRBJ1-2; 7 nucleotides agree with TRBD1. V trimming: 3 bases; J trimming: 0 bases; junction bases outside the gene matches: 4. This CDR3 contains 15 residues. Germline assignment: CDR1 LNHNV and CDR2 YYDKDF (reference sequence). The CDR3 DNA follows: TGTGCCACCAGCAGGCGGACAGGTACTAACTATGGCTACACCTTC. The encoded protein is CATSRRTGTNYGYTF.

The CDR3 here is CASSSLSSYEQYV. The CDR3 DNA reads as TGTGCCAGCAGCTCCCTTTCGTCCTACGAGCAGTACGTC. The chain recombines TRBV7-8 with TRBJ2-7, with no clear D. Looked up from germline, CDR1 is SGHVS and CDR2 is FQNEAQ. This CDR3 contains 13 residues. V lost 4 bases and J 1 base, leaving 8 bases between the germline ends.

There are a few counts of this clonotype. This sequence joins TRBV6-2 or TRBV6-3 and TRBJ2-7, with D unresolved. V was clipped by 2 bases and J by 7 bases, with 6 bases between them. There are 11 residues in the CDR3. Germline V CDR1 and CDR2: MNHEY, SVGEGT. The CDR3 spells CASSYAAEQYF. The CDR3 DNA follows: TGTGCCAGCAGTTACGCGGCTGAGCAGTACTTC.

As regards this clonotype: Germline and junction disagree at one end, which may indicate a read error. The V gene is TRBV12-3 or TRBV12-4, the J gene TRBJ1-1, with D maybe TRBD1 (5 bases). This CDR3 comprises 13 residues. In DNA, the CDR3 is TGTGCCAGCAGCCTTTGGGGGAACGCTGAAGCTTTCTTT. Translated, it gives CASSLWGNAEAFF.

This clonotype has only a few counts. The chain joins TRBV9 to TRBJ2-3; no firm D call. This CDR3 has 14 amino acids. Germline V gene sequence: CDR1 SGDLS, CDR2 YYNGEE. V lost 0 bases, J lost 1 base, and 6 bases lay in between. The CDR3 reads CASSVAGRTDTQYF. The DNA for the CDR3 is TGTGCCAGCAGCGTAGCCGGCCGCACAGATACGCAGTATTTT.

This chain uses TRBV20-1 with TRBJ1-1; the D is unclear. The germline gives CDR1 DFQATT, CDR2 SNEGSKA (reference sequence). With 2 bases removed from V and 7 bases from J, the gap between germline ends came to 20 bases. The CDR3 consists of 15 residues. CDR3: CSARSTTESLGEAFF. DNA for the CDR3: TGCAGTGCTAGATCAACGACCGAGAGCCTTGGTGAAGCTTTCTTT.

The chain is built from TRBV12-3 or TRBV12-4 and TRBJ2-6; tentatively, D is TRBD1 (6 bases). The CDR3 length is 15 residues. V lost 4 bases and J 3 bases, leaving 10 bases between the germline ends. The CDR3 loop reads CASSSTGYGANVLTF. DNA of the CDR3: TGTGCCAGCAGTTCAACAGGGTATGGGGCCAACGTCCTGACTTTC.

V is TRBV18 and J is TRBJ1-1; no definite D call. V was clipped by 3 bases and J by 3 bases, with 11 bases between them. Germline V CDR1 and CDR2: KGHSH, LQKENI. The CDR3 has 14 residues. CDR3 protein: CASSPRSWDTEAFF. The DNA of the CDR3 is TGTGCCAGCTCACCTAGGTCCTGGGACACTGAAGCTTTCTTT.

V is TRBV19 and J is TRBJ2-1, with D possibly being TRBD2 (6 bases). The CDR3 totals 14 residues. CDR1 is LNHDA and CDR2 is SQIVND in the germline V gene (reference sequence). Trimming took 5 bases from V and 9 from J, leaving 17 bases between them. The CDR3 loop is CASSPANLATEQFF. CDR3 nucleotides: TGTGCCAGTAGTCCGGCGAATCTAGCGACTGAGCAGTTCTTC.

V and J are TRBV29-1 and TRBJ1-1; TRBD1 is a possible D gene (5 bases). This CDR3 is 12 amino acids long. CDR1 is SQVTM and CDR2 is ANQGSEA in the germline V gene. Trimming pared 7 bases from V and 6 bases from J, leaving 15 bases between. The CDR3 region has the DNA TGCAGCGGGCTTCGAGGGGCGGCTGAAGCTTTCTTT. This sequence encodes CSGLRGAAEAFF. Looking up the rest from reference TRBV29-1 and TRBJ1-1 gives the full variable domain: SAVISQKPSRDICQRGTSLTIQCQVDSQVTMMFWYRQQPGQSLTLIATANQGSEATYESGFVIDKFPISRPNLTFSTLTVSNMSPEDSSIYLCSGLRGAAEAFFGQGTRLTVV.

This clonotype has a handful of counts. V usage is TRBV12-3 or TRBV12-4 and J usage is TRBJ1-5, with D unclear. With 3 bases removed from V and 7 bases from J, the gap between germline ends came to 16 bases. The CDR3 is made up of 15 amino acids. The CDR3 bases are TGTGCCAGCAGTTTTCTGGGGTTATCCCGCCAGCCCCAGCATTTT. It encodes CASSFLGLSRQPQHF.

This chain joins TRBV5-1 and TRBJ1-1, with 7 bases that match TRBD1. Germline V gives CDR1 SGHRS, CDR2 YFSETQ. The V gene end was trimmed by 0 bases and the J gene end by 4 bases; junction bases not matched to a gene: 6. This CDR3 is built from 15 residues. As DNA, the CDR3 is TGCGCCAGCAGCTTGGACGCAGGGGGTTTCACTGAAGCTTTCTTT. This gives the protein CASSLDAGGFTEAFF.